Following are 26 T cell receptor beta chains from one sample sequenced in a study of identical twins. MiXCR, applied by TCRdb to the 5' RACE reads, yields one record per CDR3 protein. The sample includes around 690,000 distinct CDR3 sequences, approximately 22% of them seen just once. A further study also used this sample, focusing on T cells expressing NK-cell markers.

The sample consisted of PBMCs. The receptors were sampled from a woman between 18 and 30 years old in good health.

This clonotype was recorded many times. The V call is TRBV6-2 or TRBV6-3, the J call TRBJ2-7, with 9 bases that match TRBD2. The CDR3 consists of 16 residues. Unmatched junction bases numbered 6, after V lost 2 bases and J lost 1 base. The germline V gene encodes CDR1 MNHEY and CDR2 SVGEGT. CDR3 sequence: CASSYHYSGSSYEQYF. The CDR3 DNA sequence: TGTGCCAGCAGTTACCACTATAGCGGGAGTTCCTACGAGCAGTACTTC.

This chain uses TRBV25-1 with TRBJ2-3, with D possibly being TRBD1 or TRBD2 (5 bases each). The CDR3 length is 16 residues. V dropped 2 bases and J dropped 5 bases, with 17 bases sitting between them. The germline V gene has CDR1 MGHDK and CDR2 SYGVNS. In nucleotides, the CDR3 is TGTGCCAGCAGTGAAGGGGCACGGGGTTTAGGAGATACGCAGTATTTT. Translation: CASSEGARGLGDTQYF.

The chain uses TRBV7-9 and TRBJ2-1, with a tentative D call TRBD1 (5 bases). The CDR3 sequence is 14 residues long. Germline V gives CDR1 SEHNR, CDR2 FQNEAQ (reference sequence). Trimming shortened V by 5 bases and J by 0 bases, and 8 bases separated the two germline ends. CDR3 in DNA: TGTGCCAGCAGCCGCAGGGCCTCCTACAATGAGCAGTTCTTC. Translated, it gives CASSRRASYNEQFF.

At least ten counts were recorded for this clonotype. The junction differs from germline at one of its ends, possibly a read error. The chain couples TRBV7-7 to TRBJ2-1; D tentatively fits TRBD1 or TRBD2 (6 bases each). CDR1 is SSHAT, CDR2 FNYEAQ, per germline (reference sequence). The length of the CDR3 is 15 residues. The CDR3, as DNA: TGTGCTAGCAGCCCCGAGGGGGGCTCCTACAATGAGCAGTTCTTC. Amino acid sequence: CASSPEGGSYNEQFF.

CDR3 region: CASRDRARTYEQYF. DNA of the CDR3: TGTGCCAGCAGAGATAGGGCCAGGACCTACGAGCAGTACTTC. This rearrangement joins TRBV2 to TRBJ2-7; D uncertain. Trimming removed 6 bases at V and 2 bases at J, with 14 bases between. Germline V lookup: CDR1 SNHLY, CDR2 FYNNEI. This CDR3 region has 14 residues.

The chain carries TRBV20-1 and TRBJ2-4; D possibly corresponds to TRBD2 (5 bases). The V end lost 1 base, the J end lost 3 bases, and 13 bases lay between the germline ends. Germline V lookup: CDR1 DFQATT, CDR2 SNEGSKA (reference sequence). This CDR3 region has 15 residues. Here the CDR3 reads CSARGAAEVKNIQYF. The DNA of the CDR3 is TGCAGTGCTAGAGGGGCCGCGGAGGTCAAAAACATTCAGTACTTC.

This chain joins TRBV7-2 and TRBJ2-1; possibly TRBD2 for D (5 bases). Germline V CDR1 and CDR2: SGHTA, FQGNSA. The V end lost 5 bases, the J end lost 8 bases, and 13 bases lay between the germline ends. CDR3 length: 13 amino acids. The CDR3 reads CASSLTSLHEQFF. The CDR3 DNA reads TGTGCCAGCAGCCTCACTAGTCTCCATGAGCAGTTCTTC.

The CDR3 loop is CASSGWTDNMNTEAFF. In DNA, the CDR3 is TGCGCCAGCAGTGGCTGGACGGACAACATGAACACTGAAGCTTTCTTT. This rearrangement joins TRBV5-1 to TRBJ1-1; TRBD1 might be the D (5 bases). CDR1 is SGHRS, CDR2 YFSETQ, per germline. The CDR3 extends over 16 amino acids. Trimming took 5 bases from V and 0 from J, leaving 17 bases between them.

The chain links TRBV5-1 to TRBJ2-3; 9 positions agree with TRBD2. Germline CDR1 SGHRS, CDR2 YFSETQ. V shed 4 bases, J shed 5 bases, and the junction held 11 bases outside the gene matches. This CDR3 comprises 16 residues. CDR3 loop: CASSPTMRGGVDTQYF. In DNA form, the CDR3 reads TGCGCCAGCAGCCCCACCATGCGGGGGGGCGTAGATACGCAGTATTTT.

The rearrangement links TRBV18 to TRBJ2-3, with 8 bases aligning to TRBD2. The germline CDR1 and CDR2 sequences are KGHSH and LQKENI. The junction had 6 bases not matched to a gene; V was cut back by 4 bases and J by 0 bases. The CDR3 extends over 16 amino acids. CDR3 loop: CASSQRTSPSTDTQYF. As DNA, the CDR3 is TGTGCCAGCTCACAACGGACTAGCCCGAGCACAGATACGCAGTATTTT.

This clonotype was seen only once. The chain recombines TRBV12-3 or TRBV12-4 with TRBJ2-7, with D perhaps TRBD2 (6 bases). V lost 4 bases and J 5 bases, leaving 18 bases between the germline ends. The CDR3 length is 15 residues. The DNA of the CDR3 is TGTGCCAGCAGTTCACCAGGGACGGGGGTTCACGAGCAGTACTTC. Protein: CASSSPGTGVHEQYF.

The table lists this clonotype with many counts. This rearrangement joins TRBV6-5 to TRBJ1-2; 9 bases agree with TRBD1. Germline CDR1 and CDR2: MNHEY and SVGAGI. The CDR3 is 15 residues long. With V trimmed by 4 bases and J by 8 bases, 11 bases remained unmatched. The CDR3 protein is CASSSNTGGWEGYTF. In nucleotides, the CDR3 is TGTGCCAGCAGTTCCAACACAGGGGGCTGGGAAGGCTACACCTTC.

Only a few counts were recorded for this clonotype. CDR3 region: CASYGFSNTGELFF. The DNA of the CDR3 is TGTGCCAGCTATGGCTTCTCGAACACCGGGGAGCTGTTTTTT. The chain carries TRBV12-3 or TRBV12-4 and TRBJ2-2, with D unclear. The germline V and J ends were trimmed by 8 bases and 0 bases, with 10 bases remaining between them. The CDR3 length is 14 residues.

The chain combines TRBV20-1 with TRBJ2-7; 9 nucleotides align to TRBD2. Germline CDR1 and CDR2: DFQATT and SNEGSKA (reference sequence). V was clipped by 3 bases and J by 2 bases; unmatched bases: 5. The CDR3 spans 14 residues. The DNA for the CDR3 is TGCAGTGCTAGCGGTAGCGGGAGCACCTACGAGCAGTACTTC. Translating it yields CSASGSGSTYEQYF.

The CDR3, as DNA: TGTGCCAGCAGCTCCCTTACGGGGGTCGAGCAGTACTTC. Translated: CASSSLTGVEQYF. The rearrangement joins TRBV9 to TRBJ2-7, with D perhaps TRBD2 (6 bases). CDR3 length equals 13 residues. CDR1 SGDLS and CDR2 YYNGEE come from the germline V gene. Trimming cost V 4 bases and J 6 bases, with 14 bases left between them.

There are many counts of this clonotype. The CDR3 protein is CASSPGLVQETQYF. The CDR3, as DNA: TGTGCCAGCTCACCCGGACTCGTACAAGAGACCCAGTACTTC. The J gene is TRBJ2-5, the V gene TRBV18, with a weak D call TRBD2 (5 bases). V was trimmed by 3 bases and J by 2 bases, leaving 10 bases between them. In germline, CDR1 is KGHSH, CDR2 LQKENI. The CDR3 is 14 amino acids.

The V and J genes are TRBV19 and TRBJ2-1; TRBD1 matches 7 bases. Looked up from germline, CDR1 is LNHDA and CDR2 is SQIVND (reference sequence). The CDR3 covers 14 residues. After removal of 6 bases from V and 12 bases from J, the junction contained 14 bases not matched to a gene. The CDR3 sequence is CASSLNRLSGGQFF. Written as DNA, the CDR3 is TGTGCCAGTAGCCTAAACAGACTGTCAGGGGGGCAGTTCTTC.

This clonotype was recorded at least ten times. V gene TRBV29-1 combines with J gene TRBJ2-3; D ambiguous. The germline gives CDR1 SQVTM, CDR2 ANQGSEA. Trimming removed 4 bases from V and 2 bases from J, with 7 bases in between. This CDR3 has 12 amino acids. CDR3 bases: TGCAGCGTTGGTCGGGCCACAGATACGCAGTATTTT. Translating it yields CSVGRATDTQYF.

This clonotype came up a few times. The rearrangement links TRBV20-1 to TRBJ2-1; 13 bases are a match to TRBD2. The length of the CDR3 is 16 residues. Germline CDR1 is DFQATT and CDR2 is SNEGSKA (reference sequence). After removal of 3 bases from V and 2 bases from J, the junction contained 4 bases not matched to a gene. CDR3 in amino acids: CSASRTSGGAYNEQFF. CDR3 in DNA: TGCAGTGCTAGCCGAACTAGCGGGGGGGCCTACAATGAGCAGTTCTTC.

This clonotype was recorded at least ten times. The genes are TRBV5-1 and TRBJ2-7; maybe TRBD2 (6 bases). Germline CDR1 is SGHRS and CDR2 is YFSETQ. The V end lost 2 bases, the J end lost 7 bases, and 16 bases lay between the germline ends. This CDR3 is built from 14 residues. Here the CDR3 reads CASSFPGGTGEQYF. As DNA, the CDR3 is TGCGCCAGCAGCTTTCCGGGCGGGACGGGGGAGCAGTACTTC.

V gene TRBV5-1 combines with J gene TRBJ2-7, with 11 nucleotides matching TRBD2. CDR3 size: 14 residues. Trimming removed 4 bases from V and 6 bases from J; junction bases left unmatched: 6. Germline V CDR1 and CDR2: SGHRS, YFSETQ. The chain's CDR3 is CASSPGTSGAEQYF. CDR3 sequence (DNA): TGCGCCAGCAGCCCCGGGACTAGCGGAGCCGAGCAGTACTTC.

The chain couples TRBV5-1 to TRBJ2-1; D may correspond to TRBD1 or TRBD2 (5 bases each). The CDR3 is 15 residues long. The germline V gene has CDR1 SGHRS and CDR2 YFSETQ. Between the trimmed V and J ends, which lost 1 base and 9 bases, there was a span of 17 bases. CDR3 residues: CASSLPGTPFGEQFF. The CDR3 DNA reads as TGCGCCAGCAGCTTGCCGGGGACCCCTTTCGGTGAGCAGTTCTTC. The full variable domain, rest sourced from reference TRBV5-1 and TRBJ2-1, is KAGVTQTPRYLIKTRGQQVTLSCSPISGHRSVSWYQQTPGQGLQFLFEYFSETQRNKGNFPGRFSGRQFSNSRSEMNVSTLELGDSALYLCASSLPGTPFGEQFFGPGTRLTVL.

This clonotype has a count of ten or more. The CDR3 region has the DNA TGTGCCACCAGTGATCCTGGACTCACGGGGGGAGAGACCCAGTACTTC. Protein product: CATSDPGLTGGETQYF. This chain connects TRBV24-1 to TRBJ2-5; 7 positions agree with TRBD2. V gave up 3 bases and J gave up 4 bases; unmatched junction bases: 10. The CDR3 contains 16 residues. In germline, CDR1 is KGHDR, CDR2 SFDVKD.

V is TRBV20-1 and J is TRBJ2-5, with TRBD2 matching 7 bases. The length of the CDR3 is 16 residues. In germline, CDR1 is DFQATT, CDR2 SNEGSKA (reference sequence). Trimming cost V 2 bases and J 2 bases; bases outside gene matches: 11. The CDR3 DNA reads TGCAGTGCTAGACGGGGTGGGAGGGCCAGTCAAGAGACCCAGTACTTC. Amino acid sequence: CSARRGGRASQETQYF.

This clonotype was counted only a few times. V is TRBV5-1 and J is TRBJ2-7; 10 nucleotides align to TRBD1. This CDR3 spans 16 amino acids. The germline V gene has CDR1 SGHRS and CDR2 YFSETQ. V lost 4 bases and J lost 2; bases outside the gene matches: 9. The CDR3: CASSPGTGARTYEQYF. The CDR3 DNA follows: TGCGCCAGCAGCCCGGGGACAGGGGCTAGGACCTACGAGCAGTACTTC.

This chain links TRBV5-1 with TRBJ2-1; 8 nucleotides align to TRBD2. CDR1 and CDR2 from the germline V gene are SGHRS and YFSETQ. The V segment lost 4 bases and the J segment 5 bases; nucleotides outside the gene matches: 11. The CDR3 has 16 amino acids. The CDR3 region is CASSPRSAGGNNEQFF. CDR3 nucleotides: TGCGCCAGCAGCCCTCGATCCGCGGGGGGAAACAATGAGCAGTTCTTC.